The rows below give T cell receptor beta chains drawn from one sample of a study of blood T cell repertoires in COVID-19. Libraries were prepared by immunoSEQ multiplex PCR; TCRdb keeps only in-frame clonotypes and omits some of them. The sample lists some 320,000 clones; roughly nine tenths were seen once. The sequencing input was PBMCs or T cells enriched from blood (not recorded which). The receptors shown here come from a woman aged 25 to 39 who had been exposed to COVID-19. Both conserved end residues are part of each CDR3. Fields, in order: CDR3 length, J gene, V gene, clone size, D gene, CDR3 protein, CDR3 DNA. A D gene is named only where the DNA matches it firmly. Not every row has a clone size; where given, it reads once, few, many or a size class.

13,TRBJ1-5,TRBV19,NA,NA,CASSTDPSQPQHF,TGTGCCAGTAGTACAGACCCGAGTCAGCCCCAGCATTTT
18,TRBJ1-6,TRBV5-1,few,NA,CASSGGTFISSYNSPLHF,TGCGCCAGCAGCGGGGGGACTTTTATCAGCTCCTATAATTCACCCCTCCACTTT
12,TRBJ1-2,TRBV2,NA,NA,CASRQEGWGYTF,TGTGCCAGCCGCCAGGAGGGCTGGGGCTACACCTTC
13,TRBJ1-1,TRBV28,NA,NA,CASSLQVRTEAFF,TGTGCCAGCAGTCTCCAGGTTCGCACTGAAGCTTTCTTT
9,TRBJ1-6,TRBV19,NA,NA,CASPRGLHF,TGTGCCAGTCCCCGAGGCCTCCACTTT
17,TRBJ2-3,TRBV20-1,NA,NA,CSASSLGGGTSTDTQYF,TGCAGTGCTAGTTCCTTAGGGGGGGGAACGAGCACAGATACGCAGTATTTT
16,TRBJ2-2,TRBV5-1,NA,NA,CASSILGQFNTGELFF,TGCGCCAGCAGCATCCTCGGACAGTTTAACACCGGGGAGCTGTTTTTT
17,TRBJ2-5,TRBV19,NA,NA,CASSIDLLPLEAETQYF,TGTGCCAGTAGTATAGATCTTCTCCCTCTAGAAGCTGAGACCCAGTACTTC
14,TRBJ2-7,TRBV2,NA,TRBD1,CASRKTGSSYEQYF,TGTGCCAGCAGGAAGACAGGGTCTTCCTACGAGCAGTACTTC
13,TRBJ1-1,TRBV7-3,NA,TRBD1,CASSLAQGAEPFF,TGTGCCAGCAGCTTGGCACAGGGGGCCGAGCCTTTCTTT
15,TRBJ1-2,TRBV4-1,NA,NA,CASSQDSQGNYGYTF,TGCGCCAGCAGCCAAGATTCGCAGGGCAACTATGGCTACACCTTC
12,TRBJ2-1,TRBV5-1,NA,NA,CASSLARHEQFF,TGCGCCAGCAGCTTGGCGCGTCATGAGCAGTTCTTC
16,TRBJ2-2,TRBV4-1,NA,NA,CASSQRRVTGTGELFF,TGCGCCAGCAGCCAAAGGCGGGTAACCGGCACCGGGGAGCTGTTTTTT
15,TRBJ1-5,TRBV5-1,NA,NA,CASSLAGRSNQPQHF,TGCGCCAGCAGCTTGGCGGGTCGGAGCAATCAGCCCCAGCATTTT
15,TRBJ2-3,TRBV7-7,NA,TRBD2,CASSRTSGFTDTQYF,TGTGCCAGCAGCCGGACTAGCGGATTCACAGATACGCAGTATTTT
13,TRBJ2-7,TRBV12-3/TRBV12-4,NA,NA,CASSFVVSYEQYF,TGTGCCAGCAGTTTTGTAGTTTCCTACGAGCAGTACTTC
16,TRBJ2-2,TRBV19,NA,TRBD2,CASREKAGGLGGELFF,TGTGCCAGTAGAGAGAAAGCGGGGGGGCTCGGAGGGGAGCTGTTTTTT
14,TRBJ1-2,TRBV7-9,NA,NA,CASSSGRANYGYTF,TGTGCCAGCAGCTCCGGGCGGGCCAACTATGGCTACACCTTC
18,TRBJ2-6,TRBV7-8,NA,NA,CASSPRGGPLSGANVLTF,TGTGCCAGCAGCCCGCGAGGCGGCCCCCTCTCTGGGGCCAACGTCCTGACTTTC
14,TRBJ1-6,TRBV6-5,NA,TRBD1,CASRSRTGSSPLHF,TGTGCCAGCCGTTCCCGGACAGGGAGTTCACCCCTCCACTTT
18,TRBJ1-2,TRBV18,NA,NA,CASSLGVQDSLPNYGYTF,TGTGCCAGCTCACTCGGGGTGCAGGACAGCCTCCCTAACTATGGCTACACCTTC
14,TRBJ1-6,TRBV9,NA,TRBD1,CASSVTGHASPLHF,TGTGCCAGCAGCGTGACAGGGCATGCTTCACCCCTCCACTTT
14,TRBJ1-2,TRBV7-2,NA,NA,CASSSPRRAYGYTF,TGTGCCAGCAGCTCCCCCCGGCGGGCCTATGGCTACACCTTC
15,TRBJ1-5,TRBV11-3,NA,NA,CASSRRGGGNQPQHF,TGTGCCAGCAGCCGGAGGGGGGGTGGAAATCAGCCCCAGCATTTT
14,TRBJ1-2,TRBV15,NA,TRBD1,CATSRGQGGSGYTF,TGTGCCACCAGCCGGGGACAGGGAGGGAGTGGCTACACCTTC
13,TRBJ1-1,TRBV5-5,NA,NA,CASSLEPSTEAFF,TGTGCCAGCAGCTTGGAGCCAAGCACTGAAGCTTTCTTT
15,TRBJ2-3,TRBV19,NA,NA,CASSMVPRGTDTQYF,TGTGCCAGTAGTATGGTACCCCGGGGCACAGATACGCAGTATTTT
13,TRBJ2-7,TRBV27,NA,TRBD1,CASRPGQGFQQYF,TGTGCCAGCAGGCCGGGACAGGGGTTCCAGCAGTACTTC
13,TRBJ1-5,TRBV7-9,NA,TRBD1,CASSLGAGGPQHF,TGTGCCAGCAGCTTAGGAGCAGGGGGGCCCCAGCATTTT
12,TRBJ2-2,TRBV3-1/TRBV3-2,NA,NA,CASSQALGELFF,TGTGCCAGCAGCCAAGCCCTCGGGGAGCTGTTTTTT
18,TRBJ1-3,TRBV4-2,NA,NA,CASSHSRDGGPSGNTIYF,TGTGCCAGCAGCCATAGCCGGGACGGAGGGCCTTCTGGAAACACCATATATTTT
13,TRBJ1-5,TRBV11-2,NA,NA,CASSPGGGRPQHF,TGTGCCAGCAGCCCCGGGGGGGGGCGGCCCCAGCATTTT
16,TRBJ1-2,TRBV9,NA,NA,CASSVGGGPLVSGYTF,TGTGCCAGCAGCGTAGGGGGAGGCCCCCTTGTCTCTGGCTACACCTTC
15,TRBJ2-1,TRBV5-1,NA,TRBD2,CASSLAAGGPFEQFF,TGCGCCAGCAGCTTGGCAGCGGGGGGGCCGTTTGAGCAGTTCTTC
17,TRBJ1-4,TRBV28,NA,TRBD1,CASSSTSTGVLNEKLFF,TGTGCCAGCAGCTCCACCTCTACAGGGGTGTTAAATGAAAAACTGTTTTTT
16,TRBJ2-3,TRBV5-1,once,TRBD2,CASSLVGTNQGDTQYF,TGCGCCAGCAGCTTGGTGGGGACTAACCAGGGAGATACGCAGTATTTT
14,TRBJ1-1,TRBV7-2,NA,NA,CASSLSTGNTEAFF,TGTGCCAGCAGCTTATCGACAGGGAACACTGAAGCTTTCTTT
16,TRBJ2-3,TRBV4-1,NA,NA,CASSQVAGRNTDTQYF,TGCGCCAGCAGCCAAGTTGCGGGGCGAAACACAGATACGCAGTATTTT
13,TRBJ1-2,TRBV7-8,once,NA,CASSPRESYGYTF,TGTGCCAGCAGCCCTCGAGAAAGCTATGGCTACACCTTC
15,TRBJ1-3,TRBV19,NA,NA,CASSIVAGSGNTIYF,TGTGCCAGTAGTATAGTGGCAGGGTCTGGAAACACCATATATTTT
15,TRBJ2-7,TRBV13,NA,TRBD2,CASSLVVSGAYEQYF,TGTGCCAGCAGCTTAGTAGTTAGCGGGGCCTACGAGCAGTACTTC
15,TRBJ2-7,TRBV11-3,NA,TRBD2,CASMQSGTSSYEQYF,TGTGCCAGCATGCAGTCCGGGACTAGCTCCTACGAGCAGTACTTC
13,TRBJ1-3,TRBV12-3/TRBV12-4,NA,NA,CASILYSGNTIYF,TGTGCCAGCATATTGTACTCTGGAAACACCATATATTTT
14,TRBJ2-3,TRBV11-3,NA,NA,CASFPRGALDTQYF,TGTGCCAGTTTCCCACGAGGCGCCCTTGATACGCAGTATTTT
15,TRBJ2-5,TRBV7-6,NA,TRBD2,CASSSLAGRRETQYF,TGTGCCAGCAGCTCCTTAGCGGGGAGGCGAGAGACCCAGTACTTC
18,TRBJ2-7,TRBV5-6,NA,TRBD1,CASSPKSIWTGSSYEQYF,TGTGCCAGCAGCCCCAAGTCGATTTGGACAGGTAGCTCCTACGAGCAGTACTTC
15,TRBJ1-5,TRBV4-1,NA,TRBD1,CASSRGTGGFEPQHF,TGCGCCAGCAGCCGAGGGACAGGGGGCTTCGAGCCCCAGCATTTT
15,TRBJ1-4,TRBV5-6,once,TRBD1,CASSRDRGANEKLFF,TGTGCCAGCAGCCGCGACAGGGGCGCTAATGAAAAACTGTTTTTT
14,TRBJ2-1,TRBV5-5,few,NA,CASSLSVGPNEQFF,TGTGCCAGCAGCTTGAGTGTTGGGCCGAATGAGCAGTTCTTC
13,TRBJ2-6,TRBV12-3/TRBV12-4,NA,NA,CASRKAGANVLTF,TGTGCCAGCAGAAAAGCGGGGGCCAACGTCCTGACTTTC
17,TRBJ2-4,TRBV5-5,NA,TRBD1,CASSFSDRELAKNIQYF,TGTGCCAGCAGCTTCTCGGACAGGGAGCTAGCCAAAAACATTCAGTACTTC
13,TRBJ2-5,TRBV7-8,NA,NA,CASSRSYQETQYF,TGTGCCAGCAGCCGGTCGTACCAAGAGACCCAGTACTTC
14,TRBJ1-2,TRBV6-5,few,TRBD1,CASSQTGGGYGYTF,TGTGCCAGCAGCCAGACAGGGGGAGGCTATGGCTACACCTTC